This T cell receptor beta chain derives from a study of blood T cell repertoires in COVID-19. Overall study context: Samples came from the United States, Italy and Spain, spanning acute and convalescent COVID-19.

Everyone who took part was about 18 to 89 years old, and they came from 24 US areas. Clinical histories supplied by participants themselves formed the basis of cohort assignment. This clone appeared a single time. The table came from immunoSEQ multiplex PCR; TCRdb's copy has only in-frame clones and leaves some out. In the table there are some 290,000 clones, roughly 90% of which are singletons. Sequenced input: PBMCs or T cells enriched from blood (not recorded which). The TCR was taken from a young woman who had been exposed to COVID-19.

CDR3 sequence: CASSLGGGSPREQYF. The DNA of the CDR3 is TGCGCCAGCAGCTTGGGGGGTGGGAGTCCGAGAGAGCAGTACTTC. The V and J genes are TRBV5-1 and TRBJ2-7; possibly TRBD2 for D (5 bases). The germline V and J ends were trimmed by 0 bases and 7 bases, with 17 bases remaining between them. Germline V gene data show CDR1 as SGHRS and CDR2 as YFSETQ. This CDR3 has 15 residues.